The 5 T cell receptor beta chains below come from one sample, sequenced in a study of T cell changes during pregnancy in multiple sclerosis. Measured with immunoSEQ multiplex PCR; TCRdb has only the in-frame clones, and not every one. This repertoire shows over 45,000 clones, about 92% found once; its top ten account for approximately 0.18%. The sample in question was CD4+ T cells from peripheral blood mononuclear cells, obtained in the second trimester of pregnancy. The receptors derive from a female donor with multiple sclerosis, enrolled in a pregnancy study.

This clone showed up just once. The chain links TRBV6-1 to TRBJ1-5, with TRBD1 identical over 7 bases. The junction had 8 bases not matched to a gene; V was cut back by 3 bases and J by 9 bases. This CDR3 is 14 amino acids long. Germline values: CDR1 MNHNS, CDR2 SASEGT. CDR3 sequence (DNA): TGTGCCAGCAGTGATAGGAGGGGGCAGACGCCCCAGCATTTT. Its translation is CASSDRRGQTPQHF.

The chain employs TRBV19 and TRBJ2-6, with D possibly being TRBD1 (6 bases). Germline V gene sequence: CDR1 LNHDA, CDR2 SQIVND (reference sequence). This CDR3 comprises 16 residues. The V end lost 9 bases, the J end lost 0 bases, and 15 bases lay between the germline ends. The CDR3 sequence: CARGGRQPSGANVLTF. CDR3 nucleotide sequence: TGTGCCAGAGGGGGACGGCAACCCTCTGGGGCCAACGTCCTGACTTTC.

This chain connects TRBV28 to TRBJ1-5; D is ambiguous. CDR3 length: 14 amino acids. Trimming left V 3 bases short and J 7 bases short, with 13 bases between. The germline gives CDR1 MDHEN, CDR2 SYDVKM. CDR3 region: CASSFGSGFQPQHF. CDR3 DNA sequence: TGTGCCAGCAGTTTTGGTAGCGGGTTCCAGCCCCAGCATTTT.

The V call is TRBV2, the J call TRBJ2-3, with D possibly matching TRBD1 (5 bases). The CDR3 is 15 residues long. Trimming left V 6 bases short and J 3 bases short, with 16 bases between. CDR1 SNHLY and CDR2 FYNNEI come from the germline V gene. CDR3 amino acids: CASRADRSGTDTQYF. The CDR3 DNA follows: TGTGCCAGCAGAGCCGACAGAAGTGGGACAGATACGCAGTATTTT.

The V gene is TRBV7-3, the J gene TRBJ2-1; 7 nucleotides align to TRBD2. The CDR3 spans 15 residues. In germline, CDR1 is SGHTA, CDR2 FQGTGA. With 1 base clipped from V and 2 bases from J, the junction kept 2 bases outside the gene matches. The CDR3, as DNA: TGTGCCAGCAGCTTAAATGCGGGAGCCTACAATGAGCAGTTCTTC. Encoded protein: CASSLNAGAYNEQFF. Full variable domain (rest looked up from reference TRBV7-3 and TRBJ2-1): GAGVSQTPSNKVTEKGKYVELRCDPISGHTALYWYRQSLGQGPEFLIYFQGTGAADDSGLPNDRFFAVRPEGSVSTLKIQRTERGDSAVYLCASSLNAGAYNEQFFGPGTRLTVL.